This is a list of T cell receptor beta chains from one sample in a study of chemoradiotherapy in HPV16-positive cancers. Measured with immunoSEQ multiplex PCR; TCRdb has only the in-frame clones, and not every one. The sample has over 10,000 clones; over 75% are singletons. The sample here was taken from a patient who underwent chemoradiotherapy. Receptor source: a human donor with HPV-associated anogenital cancer. Both conserved end residues are trimmed from each CDR3. D genes are given only for firm matches.

J,V,D,length,CDR3
TRBJ1-2,TRBV28,.,12,ASSPLAVTYGYT
TRBJ2-3,TRBV5-4,TRBD1,13,ASSLGQGSPDTQY
TRBJ1-1,TRBV19,TRBD1,17,ASSMGPGQGVIMNTEAF
TRBJ1-3,TRBV5-1,.,12,ASSLEDPGNTIY
TRBJ2-2,TRBV6-5,.,12,ASSPDLTSGELF
TRBJ2-2,TRBV29-1,TRBD1,11,SVETGRARELF
TRBJ1-5,TRBV4-1,TRBD1,14,ASSPTGTGGLEPQH
TRBJ1-4,TRBV5-4,.,13,ASSLGGLSNEKLF
TRBJ2-1,TRBV27,.,13,ASSLWRSSYNEQF
TRBJ2-3,TRBV30,.,11,AWSGGPGDTQY
TRBJ1-6,TRBV5-4,TRBD1,12,ASSRDRVDSPLH
TRBJ1-4,TRBV6-1,TRBD1,11,ASSRDRVEKLF
TRBJ1-6,TRBV19,.,12,ASSIPVDGSPLH
TRBJ1-1,TRBV6-6,.,9,ASSLGTEAF